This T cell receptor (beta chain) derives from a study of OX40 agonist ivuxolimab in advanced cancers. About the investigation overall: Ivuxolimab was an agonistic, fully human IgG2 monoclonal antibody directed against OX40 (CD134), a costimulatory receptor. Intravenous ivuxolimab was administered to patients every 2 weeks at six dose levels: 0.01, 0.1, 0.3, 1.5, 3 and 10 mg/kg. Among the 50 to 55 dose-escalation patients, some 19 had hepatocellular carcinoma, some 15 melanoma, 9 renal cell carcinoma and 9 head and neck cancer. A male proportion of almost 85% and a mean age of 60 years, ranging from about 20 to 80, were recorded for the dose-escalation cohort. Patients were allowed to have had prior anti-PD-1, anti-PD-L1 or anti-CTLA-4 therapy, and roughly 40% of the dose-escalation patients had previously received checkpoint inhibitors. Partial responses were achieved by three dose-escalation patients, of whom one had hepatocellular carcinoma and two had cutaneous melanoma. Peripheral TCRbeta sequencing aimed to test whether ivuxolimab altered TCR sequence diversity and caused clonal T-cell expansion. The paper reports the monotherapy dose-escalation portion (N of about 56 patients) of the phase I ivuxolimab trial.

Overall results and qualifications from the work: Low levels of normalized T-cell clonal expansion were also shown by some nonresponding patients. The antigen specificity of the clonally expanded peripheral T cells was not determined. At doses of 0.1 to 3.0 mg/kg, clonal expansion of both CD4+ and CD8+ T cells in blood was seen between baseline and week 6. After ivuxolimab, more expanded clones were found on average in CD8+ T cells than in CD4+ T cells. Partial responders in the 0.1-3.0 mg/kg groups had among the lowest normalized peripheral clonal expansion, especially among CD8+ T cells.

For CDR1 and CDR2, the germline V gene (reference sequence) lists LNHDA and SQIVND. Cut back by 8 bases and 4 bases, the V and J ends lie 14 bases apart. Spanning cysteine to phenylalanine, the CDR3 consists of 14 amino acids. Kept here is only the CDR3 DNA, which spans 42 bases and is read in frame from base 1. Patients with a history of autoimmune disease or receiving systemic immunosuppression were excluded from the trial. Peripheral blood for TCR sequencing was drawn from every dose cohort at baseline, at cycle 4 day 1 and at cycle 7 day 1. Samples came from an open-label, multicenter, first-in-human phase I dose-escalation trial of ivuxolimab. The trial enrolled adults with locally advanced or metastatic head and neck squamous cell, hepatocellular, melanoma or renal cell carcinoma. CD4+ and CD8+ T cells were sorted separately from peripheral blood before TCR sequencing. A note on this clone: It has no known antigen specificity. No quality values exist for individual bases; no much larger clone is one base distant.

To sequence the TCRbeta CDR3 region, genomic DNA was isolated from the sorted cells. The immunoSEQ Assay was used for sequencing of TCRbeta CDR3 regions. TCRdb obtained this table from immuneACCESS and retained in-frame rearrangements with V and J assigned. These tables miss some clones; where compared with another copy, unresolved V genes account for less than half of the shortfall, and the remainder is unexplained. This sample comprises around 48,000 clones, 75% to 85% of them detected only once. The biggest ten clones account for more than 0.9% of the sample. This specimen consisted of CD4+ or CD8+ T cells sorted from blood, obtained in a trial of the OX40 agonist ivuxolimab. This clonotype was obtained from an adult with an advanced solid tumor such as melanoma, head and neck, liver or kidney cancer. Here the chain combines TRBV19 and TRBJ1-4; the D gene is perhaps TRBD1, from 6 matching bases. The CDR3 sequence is CASWAGADNEKLFF. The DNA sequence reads TGTGCCAGTTGGGCAGGGGCCGATAATGAAAAACTGTTTTTT.